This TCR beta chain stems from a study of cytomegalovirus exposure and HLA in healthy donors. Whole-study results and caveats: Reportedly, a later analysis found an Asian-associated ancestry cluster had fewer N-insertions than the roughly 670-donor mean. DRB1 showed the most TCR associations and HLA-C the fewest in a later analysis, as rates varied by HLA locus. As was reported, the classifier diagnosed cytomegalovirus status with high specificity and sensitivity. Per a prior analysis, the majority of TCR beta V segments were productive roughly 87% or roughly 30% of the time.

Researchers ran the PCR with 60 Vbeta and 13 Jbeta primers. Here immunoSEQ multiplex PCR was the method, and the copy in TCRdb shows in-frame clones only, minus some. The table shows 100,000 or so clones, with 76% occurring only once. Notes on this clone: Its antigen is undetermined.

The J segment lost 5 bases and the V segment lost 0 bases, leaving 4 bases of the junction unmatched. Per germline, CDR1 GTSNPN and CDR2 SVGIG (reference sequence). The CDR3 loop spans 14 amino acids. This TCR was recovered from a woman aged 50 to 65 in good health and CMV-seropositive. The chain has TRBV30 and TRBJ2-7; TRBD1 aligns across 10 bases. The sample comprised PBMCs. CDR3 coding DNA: TGTGCCTGGAGTGTGGGACAGGGGTGGAACGAGCAGTACTTC. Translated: CAWSVGQGWNEQYF.